The T cell receptor (beta chain) described here comes from a study of blood T cell repertoires in COVID-19. TCRdb's table, derived via immunoSEQ multiplex PCR, lists solely in-frame clones and lacks some. This sample has fewer than 250,000 clones, with 75% to 85% found just once. Trimming took 11 bases from V and 4 from J; bases not matched to a gene: 8. Looked up from germline, CDR1 is ENHRY and CDR2 is SYGVKD. This CDR3 comprises 13 residues. The origin of this receptor is a human donor in a cohort sampled during active COVID-19. The sample was peripheral blood. The chain joins TRBV10-3 to TRBJ2-3; 8 bases map to TRBD2. CDR3 residues: CAARGGLSDTQYF. Written as DNA, the CDR3 is TGTGCCGCCCGGGGGGGTTTATCAGATACGCAGTATTTT.